Below are 11 T cell receptor beta chains sequenced from a single sample in a study of CD8 T cells in Susac syndrome. RNA was extracted with the RNeasy kit, and a quantity of 0.5 to 1 ug was reverse transcribed using random hexamers. From the immunoSEQ multiplex PCR reads, TCRdb called clonotypes with MiXCR, one entry per CDR3 protein. The sample records some 180,000 distinct CDR3 sequences, approximately 94% being singletons. The sample consisted of CD4+ T cells from PBMCs. The receptors derive from a human donor in good health.

The V gene is TRBV5-1, the J gene TRBJ2-1; 8 nucleotides agree with TRBD2. V lost 1 base, J lost 7 bases, and 4 bases stayed unmatched. Looked up from germline, CDR1 is SGHRS and CDR2 is YFSETQ. CDR3 size: 14 residues. The CDR3 protein is CASSLTSGPNEQFF. The CDR3 DNA sequence: TGCGCCAGCAGCTTGACTAGCGGCCCTAATGAGCAGTTCTTC.

The J gene is TRBJ2-7, the V gene TRBV6-2 or TRBV6-3, with a weak D call TRBD2 (5 bases). The germline V gene encodes CDR1 MNHEY and CDR2 SVGEGT. The length of the CDR3 is 14 residues. Trimming left V 6 bases short and J 7 bases short, with 19 bases between. The CDR3 DNA is TGTGCCAGCAGGCCCGATTGGGGAGTGGGAGAGCAGTACTTC. It is translated as CASRPDWGVGEQYF.

The CDR3 DNA follows: TGCAGTGCTAGGTCTAGCGGGAGTGGGGAGCAGTTCTTC. Its protein product is CSARSSGSGEQFF. J is TRBJ2-1 and V is TRBV20-1; TRBD2 aligns across 10 bases. Germline V gene sequence: CDR1 DFQATT, CDR2 SNEGSKA (reference sequence). J lost 10 bases, V lost 3 bases, and 6 bases had no gene match. The CDR3 sequence is 13 residues long.

The CDR3 DNA reads TGTGCCAGCAGCTTAGTAGGCGGTTACGGCTACACCTTC. Translating it yields CASSLVGGYGYTF. This chain connects TRBV7-8 to TRBJ1-2; D gene unclear. Trimming left V 1 base short and J 8 bases short, with 11 bases between. The CDR3 sequence is 13 residues long. Per the germline V gene, CDR1 is SGHVS and CDR2 is FQNEAQ.

V gene TRBV12-3 or TRBV12-4 combines with J gene TRBJ2-7, with D perhaps TRBD1 (5 bases). The germline V and J ends were trimmed by 3 bases and 6 bases, with 6 bases remaining between them. The CDR3 has 11 amino acids. CDR3 residues: CASSFRAEQYF. In DNA, the CDR3 is TGTGCCAGCAGTTTCAGGGCCGAGCAGTACTTC.

The V and J genes are TRBV29-1 and TRBJ1-1; 10 bases are shared with TRBD1. The CDR3 length is 17 residues. Trimming at V came to 0 bases and at J to 7 bases, leaving 14 bases not matched to a gene. Germline V gene sequence: CDR1 SQVTM, CDR2 ANQGSEA. As DNA, the CDR3 is TGCAGCGTTGAAGATCTTATATTGGGACAGGGGTATCGTGAAGCTTTCTTT. Translation gives CSVEDLILGQGYREAFF.

This chain uses TRBV27 with TRBJ2-1; 11 nucleotides line up with TRBD2. Germline V gene data show CDR1 as MNHEY and CDR2 as SMNVEV (reference sequence). CDR3 length: 18 amino acids. Trimming at V came to 5 bases and at J to 2 bases, leaving 11 bases not matched to a gene. CDR3: CASSILSGTSGTYNEQFF. DNA for the CDR3: TGTGCCAGCAGTATCCTTTCAGGGACTAGCGGAACCTACAATGAGCAGTTCTTC.

The V call is TRBV18, the J call TRBJ1-1, with D possibly being TRBD1 (6 bases). V was cut by 0 bases and J by 11 bases, with 16 bases left in between. CDR1 and CDR2 (germline): KGHSH, LQKENI. CDR3 length: 14 residues. The DNA of the CDR3 is TGTGCCAGCTCACCACCAATTCAGGGGTCGTGGGCTTTCTTT. Residues: CASSPPIQGSWAFF.

The chain employs TRBV3-1 and TRBJ2-1; no firm D call. The germline V gene has CDR1 LGHDT and CDR2 YNNKEL (reference sequence). Trimming stripped 2 bases from V and 7 bases from J, with 12 bases between. CDR3 length: 14 residues. CDR3 DNA sequence: TGTGCCAGCAGCCAATTGCGTTTGGGGAATGAGCAGTTCTTC. Its translation: CASSQLRLGNEQFF.

This clonotype was seen a single time. The chain is built from TRBV4-1 and TRBJ2-1, with 9 nucleotides matching TRBD2. Per germline, CDR1 MGHRA and CDR2 YSYEKL. Unmatched junction bases numbered 12, after V lost 0 bases and J lost 0 bases. The CDR3 loop spans 20 amino acids. The CDR3, as DNA: TGCGCCAGCAGCCAAGATAAATGGATAGCGGGAGTCCTCTCCTACAATGAGCAGTTCTTC. Translation gives CASSQDKWIAGVLSYNEQFF.

The V gene is TRBV11-3, the J gene TRBJ2-2, with TRBD1 as a possible D gene (6 bases). The V gene's germline CDR1 is SGHNT and CDR2 YENEEA. The CDR3 length is 15 residues. The V and J ends lost 0 bases and 4 bases respectively, with 9 bases between them. The CDR3 DNA reads TGTGCCAGCAGCTTAGAGGGCAGGGGCACCGGGGAGCTGTTTTTT. It specifies CASSLEGRGTGELFF.